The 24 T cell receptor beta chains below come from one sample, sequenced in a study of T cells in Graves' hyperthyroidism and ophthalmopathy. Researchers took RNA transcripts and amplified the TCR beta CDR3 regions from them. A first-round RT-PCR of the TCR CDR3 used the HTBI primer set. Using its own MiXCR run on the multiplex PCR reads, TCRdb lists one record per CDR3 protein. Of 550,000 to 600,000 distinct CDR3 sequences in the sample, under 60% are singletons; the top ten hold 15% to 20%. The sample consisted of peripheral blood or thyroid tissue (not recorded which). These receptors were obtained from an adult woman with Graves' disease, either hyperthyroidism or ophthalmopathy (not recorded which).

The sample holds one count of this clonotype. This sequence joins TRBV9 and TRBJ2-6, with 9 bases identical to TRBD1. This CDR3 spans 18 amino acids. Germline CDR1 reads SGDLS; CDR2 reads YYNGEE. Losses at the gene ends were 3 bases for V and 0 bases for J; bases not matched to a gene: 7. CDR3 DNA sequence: TGTGCCAGCAGCGACAACACAGGGGGCTTCTCTGGGGCCAACGTCCTGACTTTC. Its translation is CASSDNTGGFSGANVLTF.

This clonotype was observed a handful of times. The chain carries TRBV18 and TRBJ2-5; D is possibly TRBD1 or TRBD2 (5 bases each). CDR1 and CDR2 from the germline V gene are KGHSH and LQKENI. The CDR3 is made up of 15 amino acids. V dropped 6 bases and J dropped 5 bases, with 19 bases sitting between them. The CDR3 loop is CASSQGPGQTETQYF. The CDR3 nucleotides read TGTGCCAGCTCGCAGGGACCGGGGCAAACCGAGACCCAGTACTTC.

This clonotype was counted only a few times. CDR3 loop: CASSRDRIHQETQYF. The CDR3 nucleotides read TGTGCCAGCAGCCGGGACAGGATCCACCAAGAGACCCAGTACTTC. V and J are TRBV2 and TRBJ2-5, with 8 positions matching TRBD1. The CDR3 sequence is 15 residues long. V dropped 6 bases and J dropped 0; count of bases not matched to a gene: 6. Germline loops: CDR1 SNHLY, CDR2 FYNNEI.

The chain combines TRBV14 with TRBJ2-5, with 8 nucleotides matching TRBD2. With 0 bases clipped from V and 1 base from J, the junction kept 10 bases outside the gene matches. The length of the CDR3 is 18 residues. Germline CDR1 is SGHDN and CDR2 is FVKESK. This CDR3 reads CASSQDYRAGATQETQYF. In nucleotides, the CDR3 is TGTGCCAGCAGCCAAGATTACCGAGCGGGAGCTACCCAAGAGACCCAGTACTTC.

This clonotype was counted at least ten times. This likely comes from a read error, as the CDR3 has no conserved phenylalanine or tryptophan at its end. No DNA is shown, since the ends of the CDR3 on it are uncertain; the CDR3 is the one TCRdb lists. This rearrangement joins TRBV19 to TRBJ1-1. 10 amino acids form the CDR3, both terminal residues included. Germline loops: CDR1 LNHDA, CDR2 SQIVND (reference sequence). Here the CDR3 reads CASRTTEAVY.

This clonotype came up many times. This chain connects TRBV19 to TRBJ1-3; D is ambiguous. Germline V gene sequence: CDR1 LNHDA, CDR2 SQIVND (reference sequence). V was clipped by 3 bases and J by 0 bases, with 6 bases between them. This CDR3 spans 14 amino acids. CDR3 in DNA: TGTGCCAGTAGTATCGGAATCTCTGGAAACACCATATATTTT. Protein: CASSIGISGNTIYF.

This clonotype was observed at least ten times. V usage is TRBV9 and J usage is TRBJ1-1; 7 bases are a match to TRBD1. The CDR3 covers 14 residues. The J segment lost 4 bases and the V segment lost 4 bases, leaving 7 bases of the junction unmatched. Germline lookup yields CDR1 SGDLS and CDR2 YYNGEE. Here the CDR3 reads CASSSTGASTEAFF. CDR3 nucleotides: TGTGCCAGCAGCTCCACAGGGGCTAGCACTGAAGCTTTCTTT.

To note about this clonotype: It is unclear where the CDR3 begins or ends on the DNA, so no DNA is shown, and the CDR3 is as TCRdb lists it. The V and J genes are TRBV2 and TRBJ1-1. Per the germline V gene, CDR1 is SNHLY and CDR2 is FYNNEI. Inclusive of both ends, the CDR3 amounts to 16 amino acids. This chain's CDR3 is CACSARDPSTNTEAFF.

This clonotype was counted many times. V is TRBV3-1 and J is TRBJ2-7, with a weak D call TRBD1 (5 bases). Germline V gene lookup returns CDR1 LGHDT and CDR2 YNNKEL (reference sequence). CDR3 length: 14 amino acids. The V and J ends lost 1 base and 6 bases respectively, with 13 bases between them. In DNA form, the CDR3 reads TGTGCCAGCAGCCAAGCCCCGACAGCGAGCGAGCAGTACTTC. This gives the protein CASSQAPTASEQYF.

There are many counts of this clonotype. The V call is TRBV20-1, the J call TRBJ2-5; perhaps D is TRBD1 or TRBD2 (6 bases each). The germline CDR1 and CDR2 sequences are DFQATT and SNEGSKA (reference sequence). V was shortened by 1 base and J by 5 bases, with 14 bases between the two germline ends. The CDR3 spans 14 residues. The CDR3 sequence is CSARVRGRRETQYF. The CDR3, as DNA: TGCAGTGCTAGAGTTCGGGGGCGCAGGGAGACCCAGTACTTC.

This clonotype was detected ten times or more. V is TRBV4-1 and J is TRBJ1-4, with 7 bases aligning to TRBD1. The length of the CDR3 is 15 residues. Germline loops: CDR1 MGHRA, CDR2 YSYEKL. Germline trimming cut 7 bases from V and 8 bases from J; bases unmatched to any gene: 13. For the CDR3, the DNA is TGCGCCAGCAAAATCAGGGGGACGGGAAAGGAAAAACTGTTTTTT. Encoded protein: CASKIRGTGKEKLFF.

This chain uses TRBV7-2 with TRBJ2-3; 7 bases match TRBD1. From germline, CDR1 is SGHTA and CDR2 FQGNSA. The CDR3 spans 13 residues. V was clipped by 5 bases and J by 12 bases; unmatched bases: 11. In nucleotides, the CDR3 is TGTGCCAGCAGCCAGATTTACAGGGGACGTCAGTATTTT. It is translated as CASSQIYRGRQYF.

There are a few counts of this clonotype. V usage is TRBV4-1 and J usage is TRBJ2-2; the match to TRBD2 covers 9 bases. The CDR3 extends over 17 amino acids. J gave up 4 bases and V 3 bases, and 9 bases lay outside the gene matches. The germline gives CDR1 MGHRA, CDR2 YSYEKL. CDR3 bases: TGCGCCAGCAGCCATCGGGGCAGCGGGGGGAGCACCGGGGAGCTGTTTTTT. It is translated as CASSHRGSGGSTGELFF.

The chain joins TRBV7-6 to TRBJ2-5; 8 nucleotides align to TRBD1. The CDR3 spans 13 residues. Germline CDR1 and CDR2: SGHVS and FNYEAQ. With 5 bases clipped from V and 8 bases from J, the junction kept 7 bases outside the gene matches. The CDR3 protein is CASSRDRGATQYF. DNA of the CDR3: TGTGCCAGCAGCCGTGACAGGGGAGCAACCCAGTACTTC.

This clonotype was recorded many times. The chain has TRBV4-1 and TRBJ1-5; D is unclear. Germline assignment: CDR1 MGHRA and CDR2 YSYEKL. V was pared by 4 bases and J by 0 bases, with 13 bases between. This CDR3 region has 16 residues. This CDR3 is CASSPRPSRSNQPQHF. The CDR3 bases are TGCGCCAGCAGCCCCCGTCCCAGTCGTAGCAATCAGCCCCAGCATTTT.

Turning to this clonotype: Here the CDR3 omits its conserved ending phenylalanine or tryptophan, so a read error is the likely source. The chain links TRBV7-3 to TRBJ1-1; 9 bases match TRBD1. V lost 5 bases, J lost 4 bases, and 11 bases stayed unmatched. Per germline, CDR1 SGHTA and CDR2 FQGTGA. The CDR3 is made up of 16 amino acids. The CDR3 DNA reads TGTGCCAGCAGCCCATATCTCGGGGGACAGGGCACTGAAGCTTTCCTT. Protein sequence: CASSPYLGGQGTEAFL.

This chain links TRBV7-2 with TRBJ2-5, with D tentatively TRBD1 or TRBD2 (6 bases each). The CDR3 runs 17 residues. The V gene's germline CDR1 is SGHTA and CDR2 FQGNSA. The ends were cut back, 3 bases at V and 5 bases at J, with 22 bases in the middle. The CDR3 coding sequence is TGTGCCAGCAGCTTTCTTAAGGGGGGCCTCTCCGTGGAGACCCAGTACTTC. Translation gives CASSFLKGGLSVETQYF. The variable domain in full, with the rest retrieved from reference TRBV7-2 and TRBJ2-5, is GAGVSQSPSNKVTEKGKDVELRCDPISGHTALYWYRQSLGQGLEFLIYFQGNSAPDKSGLPSDRFSAERTGGSVSTLTIQRTQQEDSAVYLCASSFLKGGLSVETQYFGPGTRLLVL.

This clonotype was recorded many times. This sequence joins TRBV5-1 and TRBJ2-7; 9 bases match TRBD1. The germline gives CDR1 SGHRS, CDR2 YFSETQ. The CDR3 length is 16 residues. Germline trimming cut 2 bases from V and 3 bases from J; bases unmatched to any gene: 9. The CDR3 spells CASSFTGGLVGYEQYF. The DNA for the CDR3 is TGCGCCAGCAGCTTTACAGGGGGCTTGGTGGGCTACGAGCAGTACTTC.

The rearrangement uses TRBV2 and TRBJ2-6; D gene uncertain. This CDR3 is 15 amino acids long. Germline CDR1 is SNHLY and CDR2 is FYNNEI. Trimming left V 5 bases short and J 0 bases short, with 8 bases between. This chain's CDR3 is CASSPENSGANVLTF. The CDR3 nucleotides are TGTGCCAGCAGTCCGGAGAACTCTGGGGCCAACGTCCTGACTTTC.

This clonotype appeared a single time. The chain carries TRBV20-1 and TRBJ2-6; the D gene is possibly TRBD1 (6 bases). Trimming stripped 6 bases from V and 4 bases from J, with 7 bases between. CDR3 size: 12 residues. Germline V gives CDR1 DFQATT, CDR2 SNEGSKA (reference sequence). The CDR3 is CSAGTGANVLTF. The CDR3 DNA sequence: TGCAGTGCCGGGACAGGGGCCAACGTCCTGACTTTC.

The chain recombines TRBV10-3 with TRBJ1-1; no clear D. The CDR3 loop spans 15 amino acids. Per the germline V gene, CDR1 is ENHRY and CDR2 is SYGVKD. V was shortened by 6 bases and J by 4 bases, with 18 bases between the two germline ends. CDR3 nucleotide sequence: TGTGCCATCAGGGCGAGGGTCTTCCTTGCCACTGAAGCTTTCTTT. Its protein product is CAIRARVFLATEAFF.

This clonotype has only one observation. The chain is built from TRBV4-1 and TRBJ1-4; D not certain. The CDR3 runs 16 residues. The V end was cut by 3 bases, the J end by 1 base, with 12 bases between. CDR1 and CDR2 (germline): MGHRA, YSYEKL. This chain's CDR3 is CASSQMGSGTNEKLFF. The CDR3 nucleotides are TGCGCCAGCAGCCAGATGGGGTCAGGAACTAATGAAAAACTGTTTTTT.

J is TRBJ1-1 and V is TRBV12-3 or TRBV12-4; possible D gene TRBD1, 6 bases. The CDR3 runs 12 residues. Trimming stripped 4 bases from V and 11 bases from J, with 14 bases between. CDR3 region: CASSWALQGAFF. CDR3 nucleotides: TGTGCCAGCAGTTGGGCCCTCCAGGGGGCTTTCTTT.

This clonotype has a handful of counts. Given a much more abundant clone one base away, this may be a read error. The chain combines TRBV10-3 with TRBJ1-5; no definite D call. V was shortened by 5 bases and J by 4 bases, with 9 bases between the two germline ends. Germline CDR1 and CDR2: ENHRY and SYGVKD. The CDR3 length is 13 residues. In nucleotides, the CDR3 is TGTGCCATCAGTTTCAACAGAAATCAGCCCCAGCATTTT. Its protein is CAISFNRNQPQHF.